The entry below gives a single T cell receptor (beta chain) sequence along with its context. The antigen is not known. This sample stems from a study of beta chain features in type 1 diabetes. Study-wide findings and caveats: Among patients with Type 1 diabetes, TCRB CDR3s were moderately but significantly shorter in every one of the four CD4+ subsets. In the patient group, naive, central memory and Treg TCRB repertoires seemed more alike than in the healthy donor group.

The CDR3 is made up of 14 amino acids. Deletions cut 2 bases from V and 6 bases from J, with 11 bases between. Germline loops: CDR1 KGHSH, CDR2 LQKENI. In total, each donor contributed a single heparinised blood draw that averaged about 100 mL. The entirety of the isolated RNA underwent reverse transcription, so expressed TCRB transcripts were sequenced. TCRdb keeps only in-frame clones here, not all; method: immunoSEQ multiplex PCR. The table includes 250,000 to 400,000 clones, approximately 14% detected once. This chain uses TRBV18 with TRBJ1-5; D gene unclear. Sequenced input: central memory CD4+ T cells from blood. The origin of this receptor is a man aged 25-45 years in good health. CDR3 protein: CASSPGRRAQPQHF. In DNA form, the CDR3 reads TGTGCCAGCTCACCAGGTCGGAGAGCTCAGCCCCAGCATTTT.